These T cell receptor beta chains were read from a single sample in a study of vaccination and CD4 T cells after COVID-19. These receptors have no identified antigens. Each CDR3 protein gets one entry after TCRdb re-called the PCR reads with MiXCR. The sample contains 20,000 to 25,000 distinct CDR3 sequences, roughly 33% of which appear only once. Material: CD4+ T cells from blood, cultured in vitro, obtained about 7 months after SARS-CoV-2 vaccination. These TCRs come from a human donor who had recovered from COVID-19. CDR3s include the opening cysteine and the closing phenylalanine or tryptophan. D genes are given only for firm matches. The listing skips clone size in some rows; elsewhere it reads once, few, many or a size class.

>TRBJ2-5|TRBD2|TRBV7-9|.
CASSLGGGMETQYF
TGTGCCAGCAGCTTAGGCGGGGGAATGGAGACCCAGTACTTC
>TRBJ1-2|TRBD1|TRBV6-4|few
CASRPQGQGSGGDGYTF
TGTGCCAGCAGACCTCAAGGACAGGGGTCAGGTGGCGATGGCTACACCTTC
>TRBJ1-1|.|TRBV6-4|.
CASSASENTEAFF
TGTGCCAGCAGTGCATCAGAGAACACTGAAGCTTTCTTT
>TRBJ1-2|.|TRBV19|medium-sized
CASQSGRANYGYTF
TGTGCCAGTCAGAGCGGAAGGGCTAACTATGGCTACACCTTC
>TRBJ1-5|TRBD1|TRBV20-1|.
CSARRRTGGFQPQHF
TGCAGTGCTAGAAGACGCACAGGGGGCTTTCAGCCCCAGCATTTT
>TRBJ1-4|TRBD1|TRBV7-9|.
CAGQTGGQGGEKLFF
TGTGCCGGACAAACTGGGGGACAGGGGGGCGAAAAACTGTTTTTT
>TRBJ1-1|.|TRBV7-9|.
CASSFQQGSEAFF
TGTGCCAGCAGCTTTCAACAGGGTAGTGAAGCTTTCTTT
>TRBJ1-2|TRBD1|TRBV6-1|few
CASSGTGSNYGYTF
TGTGCCAGCAGTGGGACAGGGTCCAACTATGGCTACACCTTC
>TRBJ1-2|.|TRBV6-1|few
CASAPSNYGYTF
TGTGCCAGCGCACCAAGTAACTATGGCTACACCTTC
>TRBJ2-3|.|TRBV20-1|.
CSASGPDTQYF
TGCAGTGCTAGCGGACCAGATACGCAGTATTTT
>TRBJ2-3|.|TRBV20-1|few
CSAPNRDTDTQYF
TGCAGTGCCCCGAACAGAGACACAGATACGCAGTATTTT
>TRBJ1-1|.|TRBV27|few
CASSLTDRPLEAFF
TGTGCCAGCAGTTTAACAGACAGGCCCCTTGAAGCTTTCTTT
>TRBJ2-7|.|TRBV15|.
CATSRGRITDSYEQYF
TGTGCCACCAGCAGAGGGCGTATTACTGACTCCTACGAGCAGTACTTC
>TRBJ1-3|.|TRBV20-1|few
CSARVSLRGGNTIYF
TGCAGTGCTAGAGTATCACTTCGGGGCGGAAACACCATATATTTT
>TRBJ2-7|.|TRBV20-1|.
CSARAATPEYF
TGCAGTGCTAGAGCCGCAACTCCAGAGTACTTC
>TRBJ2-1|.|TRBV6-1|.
CASSELRSAVTYNEQFF
TGTGCCAGCAGTGAACTACGGTCAGCGGTTACCTACAATGAGCAGTTCTTC
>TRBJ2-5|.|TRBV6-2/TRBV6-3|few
CASFVGWRGETQYF
TGTGCCAGCTTCGTCGGGTGGAGGGGAGAGACCCAGTACTTC
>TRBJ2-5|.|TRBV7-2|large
CASSLVAASETQYF
TGTGCCAGCAGCTTAGTCGCGGCATCAGAGACCCAGTACTTC
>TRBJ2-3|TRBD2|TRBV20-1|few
CSASLLAGGDTQYF
TGCAGTGCTAGCCTACTAGCGGGAGGAGATACGCAGTATTTT
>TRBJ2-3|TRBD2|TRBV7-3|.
CASSPQATSGVDTQYF
TGTGCCAGCAGCCCCCAAGCGACTAGCGGGGTAGATACGCAGTATTTT
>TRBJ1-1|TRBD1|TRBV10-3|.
CAISGEGARGTEAFF
TGTGCCATCAGCGGGGAGGGGGCGAGGGGCACTGAAGCTTTCTTT
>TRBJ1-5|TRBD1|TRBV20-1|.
CSARKDRESGQPQHF
TGCAGTGCTAGGAAGGACAGGGAAAGTGGTCAGCCCCAGCATTTT
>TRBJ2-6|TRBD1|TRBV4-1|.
CASSLKGQGTGANVLTF
TGCGCCAGCAGCCTGAAGGGACAGGGCACTGGGGCCAACGTCCTGACTTTC
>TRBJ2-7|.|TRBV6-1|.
CASSGRISYEQYF
TGTGCCAGCAGTGGACGGATCTCCTACGAGCAGTACTTC
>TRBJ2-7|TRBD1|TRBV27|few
CASSSPGQRGTYEQYF
TGTGCCAGCAGTTCACCGGGACAGAGGGGAACCTACGAGCAGTACTTC
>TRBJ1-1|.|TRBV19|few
CASSRLNTEAFF
TGTGCCAGTAGTAGATTAAACACTGAAGCTTTCTTT
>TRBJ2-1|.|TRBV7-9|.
CASSQEPHNEQFF
TGTGCCAGCAGCCAAGAGCCGCACAATGAGCAGTTCTTC
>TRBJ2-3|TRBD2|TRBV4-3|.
CASSPWTSGTDTQYF
TGCGCCAGCAGCCCTTGGACTAGCGGCACAGATACGCAGTATTTT
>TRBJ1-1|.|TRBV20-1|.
CSGNLPTNTEAFF
TGCAGTGGAAACTTACCTACGAACACTGAAGCTTTCTTT